This TCR beta chain was observed in a study of tumor-infiltrating lymphocytes in primary liver carcinoma (dated by TCRdb to about 2017). Background for the entire study: Between November 2015 and March 2016, a few patients in China with histopathologically diagnosed primary liver carcinoma had their tumors surgically resected. Technical replicate repertoires showed high reproducibility, with mean shared-clone rates near 0.89 and correlation coefficients above 0.95. The five patients, three men and two women aged 30 to 69 years, had hepatocellular carcinoma (four) or combined HCC and intrahepatic cholangiocarcinoma (one). Roughly 3.5 to 8 million productive TCRbeta reads were obtained per sample, and no significant difference in read depth was found between tissue types. The tumors of the five patients were staged as T1-T3 N0M0, with maximum diameters ranging from roughly 4.2 to 10 cm. The study combined TCRbeta repertoire sequencing, expression microarrays and whole-exome sequencing across five regions of each liver tumor, with adjacent normal tissue and blood. A total of roughly 35 specimens from 5 patients went through TCRbeta repertoire sequencing, namely 25 tumor regions, 5 adjacent noncancerous liver tissues and 5 peripheral blood samples.

Blood RNA was extracted from unsorted whole blood using TRIzol reagent, and germline DNA was obtained with the DNeasy Blood & Tissue kit. Chronic HBV infection was present in the patients, and the patients were treatment-naive at sampling. Before surgery, approximately 4 milliliters of peripheral blood were collected into K2EDTA tubes. On the study overall, not on this receptor specifically: The top 250 clones accounted for a significantly greater share of the repertoire in tumors than in blood (p = 0.039). Because only the TCR beta chain was sequenced and unpaired alpha chains were not captured, true repertoire diversity is likely underestimated. Consistent with antigen-driven expansion, pairs of tumor regions showed higher repertoire overlap (mean around 35%) than either tumor-adjacent pairs (about 17%) or tumor-blood pairs (roughly 15%). Comparison of CD4+ and CD8+ T cell repertoires was precluded by the use of bulk unsorted samples. Only a few patients were included in the study, and the authors note that the findings should be validated in a larger study.

TCRbeta-specific cDNA was reverse-transcribed from around 0.45 ug total RNA using a constant-region primer and ProtoScript II reverse transcriptase. Three nested multiplex PCR rounds, following a slightly modified ARM-PCR procedure, were used to build the TCRbeta libraries. Multiplex TRBV1-TRBV30 forward primers and a Cbeta reverse primer were used in the first two PCR rounds, each of which was run for around 9 cycles. Sample barcodes and Illumina adapters were attached in a final 25-cycle PCR using Deep VentR polymerase. Before sequencing, amplicons of 200-500 bp were gel-purified using a QIAquick gel extraction kit. An Illumina HiSeq 2500 was used to sequence the TCRbeta amplicons, generating 250-bp paired-end reads. On the study's bioinformatics: To recover full CDR3 sequences, reads were quality-trimmed using Trimmomatic v0.33 and paired reads were then merged using FLASH v1.2.11. MiGEC v1.2.1b assigned V, D and J germline segments to the rearranged TCRbeta sequences. Clonotype statistics, along with Shannon-Wiener diversity indices, were calculated using VDJtools v1.0.0. To reduce sampling bias, subsequent analyses other than the diversity analysis used only the 250 most abundant clonotypes in each sample. TCRdb applied fastp at Q25 and MiXCR to the public reads, then kept only in-frame beta chains. Rows with one shared CDR3 protein collapse into an entry with the most common genes and DNA. The V and J calls come from TCRdb's annotation, not from the publication. A total of 150,000 to 200,000 distinct CDR3 sequences appear in this sample, approximately 64% of them only once. About 7.1% of the sample comes from the top ten.

V and J lose 4 bases and 0 bases, and a span of 12 bases separates them. CDR1 and CDR2 were assigned from the germline V gene as MNHNS and SASEGT. Spanning cysteine to phenylalanine, the CDR3 consists of 15 amino acids. Here the CDR3 DNA is all that survives: 45 bases in frame from base 1. Concerning this clonotype: It has no known antigen specificity. A much larger clone differs by one base, so this may be a read error.

Sequencing was performed on peripheral blood. Rearrangement joined TRBV6-1 to TRBJ1-1; no D gene is confidently identified. The TCR sequence derives from a woman in her sixties or seventies with primary liver carcinoma and hepatitis B virus infection. The CDR3 region has the sequence CASSGTAMLNTEAFF. The bases read TGTGCCAGCAGTGGGACGGCCATGTTGAACACTGAAGCTTTCTTT.